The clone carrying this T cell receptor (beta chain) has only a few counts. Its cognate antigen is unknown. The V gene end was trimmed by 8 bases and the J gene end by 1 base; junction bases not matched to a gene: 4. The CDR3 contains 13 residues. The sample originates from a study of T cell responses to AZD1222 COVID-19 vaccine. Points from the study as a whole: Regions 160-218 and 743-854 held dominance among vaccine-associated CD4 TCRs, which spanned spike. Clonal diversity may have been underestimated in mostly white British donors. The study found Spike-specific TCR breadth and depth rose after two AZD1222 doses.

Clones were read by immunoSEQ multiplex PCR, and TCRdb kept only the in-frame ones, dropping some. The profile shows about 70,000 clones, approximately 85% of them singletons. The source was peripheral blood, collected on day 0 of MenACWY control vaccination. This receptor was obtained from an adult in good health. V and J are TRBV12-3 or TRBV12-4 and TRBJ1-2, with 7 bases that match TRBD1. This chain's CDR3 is CASRDSFNYGYTF. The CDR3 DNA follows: TGTGCCAGCCGGGACAGCTTTAACTATGGCTACACCTTC.